This T cell receptor (beta chain) came from a study of identical twins. About this clonotype itself: Antigen specificity is unknown.

The authors used template switching to add a universal primer site and gave cDNA unique molecular identifiers. One entry per CDR3 protein results from TCRdb running MiXCR on the 5' RACE reads. The table lists 750,000 to 950,000 distinct CDR3 sequences, more than 9% of them singletons. J lost 4 bases, V lost 4 bases, and 9 bases had no gene match. CDR3 size: 16 residues. Germline CDR1 SGHKS, CDR2 YYEKEE (reference sequence). Study observations and caveats: There was more out-of-frame TCR alpha sharing in monozygotic twins than models estimated. In beta out-of-frame sequences, the excess sharing between twins was weaker. The more abundant beta clonotypes in cord blood had fewer insertions, and memory repertoires did not show this.

These same records also appear under a second study, on yellow fever vaccine responses in identical twins.

The V call is TRBV5-5, the J call TRBJ2-1; 9 nucleotides match TRBD1. The sequencing sample was made of PBMCs. The sequence came from a woman aged 18-29 years in good health. CDR3 protein: CASSPLTGGLYNEQFF. For the CDR3, the DNA is TGTGCCAGCAGCCCACTGACAGGGGGTCTATACAATGAGCAGTTCTTC. The full variable domain, rest sourced from reference TRBV5-5 and TRBJ2-1, is DAGVTQSPTHLIKTRGQQVTLRCSPISGHKSVSWYQQVLGQGPQFIFQYYEKEERGRGNFPDRFSARQFPNYSSELNVNALLLGDSALYLCASSPLTGGLYNEQFFGPGTRLTVL.